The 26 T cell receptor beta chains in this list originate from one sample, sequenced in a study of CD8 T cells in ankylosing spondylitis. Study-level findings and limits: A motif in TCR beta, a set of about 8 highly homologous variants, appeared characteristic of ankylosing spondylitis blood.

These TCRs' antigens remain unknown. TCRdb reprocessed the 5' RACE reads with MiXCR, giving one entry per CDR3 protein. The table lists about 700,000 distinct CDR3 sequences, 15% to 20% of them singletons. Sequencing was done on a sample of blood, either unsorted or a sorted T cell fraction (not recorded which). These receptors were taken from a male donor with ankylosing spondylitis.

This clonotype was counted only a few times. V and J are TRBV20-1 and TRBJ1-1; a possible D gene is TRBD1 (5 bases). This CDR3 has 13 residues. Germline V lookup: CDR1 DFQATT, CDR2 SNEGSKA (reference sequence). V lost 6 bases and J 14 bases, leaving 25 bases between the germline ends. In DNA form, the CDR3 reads TGCAGTGCCGAGGAAGTAAGGGGTCTACCGAGGTTCTTT. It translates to CSAEEVRGLPRFF.

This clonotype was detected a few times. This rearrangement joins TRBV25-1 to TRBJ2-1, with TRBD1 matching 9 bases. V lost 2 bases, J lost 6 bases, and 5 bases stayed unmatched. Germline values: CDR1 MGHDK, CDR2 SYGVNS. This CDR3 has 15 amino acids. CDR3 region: CASSEPGQGLNEQFF. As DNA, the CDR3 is TGTGCCAGCAGTGAACCGGGACAGGGTCTCAATGAGCAGTTCTTC.

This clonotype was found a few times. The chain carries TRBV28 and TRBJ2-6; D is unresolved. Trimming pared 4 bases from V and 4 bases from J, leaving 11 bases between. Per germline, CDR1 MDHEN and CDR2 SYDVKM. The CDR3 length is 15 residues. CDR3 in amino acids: CASSWARSGANVLTF. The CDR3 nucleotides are TGTGCCAGCAGTTGGGCGAGGTCCGGGGCCAACGTCCTGACTTTC.

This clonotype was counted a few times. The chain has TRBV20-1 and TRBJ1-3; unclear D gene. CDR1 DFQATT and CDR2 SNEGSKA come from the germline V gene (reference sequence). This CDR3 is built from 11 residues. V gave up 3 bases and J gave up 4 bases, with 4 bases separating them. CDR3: CSASVGNTIYF. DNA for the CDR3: TGCAGTGCTAGTGTGGGAAACACCATATATTTT.

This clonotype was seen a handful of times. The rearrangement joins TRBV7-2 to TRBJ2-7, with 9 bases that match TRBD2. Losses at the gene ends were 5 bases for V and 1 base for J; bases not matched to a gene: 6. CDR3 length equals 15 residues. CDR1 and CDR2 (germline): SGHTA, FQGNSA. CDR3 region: CASSPGTSPSYEQYF. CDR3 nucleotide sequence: TGTGCCAGCAGCCCCGGGACTAGCCCATCCTACGAGCAGTACTTC. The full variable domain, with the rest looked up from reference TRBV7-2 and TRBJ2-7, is GAGVSQSPSNKVTEKGKDVELRCDPISGHTALYWYRQSLGQGLEFLIYFQGNSAPDKSGLPSDRFSAERTGGSVSTLTIQRTQQEDSAVYLCASSPGTSPSYEQYFGPGTRLTVT.

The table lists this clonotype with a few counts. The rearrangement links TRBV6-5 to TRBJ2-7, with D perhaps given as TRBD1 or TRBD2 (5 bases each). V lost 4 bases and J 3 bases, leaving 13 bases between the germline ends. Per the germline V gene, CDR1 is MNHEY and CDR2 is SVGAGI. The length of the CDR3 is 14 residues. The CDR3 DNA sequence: TGTGCCAGCAGTTTCCGGGACGGATACTACGAGCAGTACTTC. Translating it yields CASSFRDGYYEQYF.

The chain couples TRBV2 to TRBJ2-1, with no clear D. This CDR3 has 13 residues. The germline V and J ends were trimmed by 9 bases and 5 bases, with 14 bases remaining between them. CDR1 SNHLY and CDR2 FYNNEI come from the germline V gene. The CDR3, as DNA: TGTGCCAGGCCCGGAGTCCCCAACAATGAGCAGTTCTTC. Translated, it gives CARPGVPNNEQFF.

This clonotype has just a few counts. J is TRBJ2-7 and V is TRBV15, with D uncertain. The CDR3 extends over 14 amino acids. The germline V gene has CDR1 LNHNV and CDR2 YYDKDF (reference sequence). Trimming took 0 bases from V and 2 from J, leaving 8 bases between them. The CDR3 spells CATSRDFQAYEQYF. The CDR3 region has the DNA TGTGCCACCAGCAGAGATTTCCAGGCCTACGAGCAGTACTTC.

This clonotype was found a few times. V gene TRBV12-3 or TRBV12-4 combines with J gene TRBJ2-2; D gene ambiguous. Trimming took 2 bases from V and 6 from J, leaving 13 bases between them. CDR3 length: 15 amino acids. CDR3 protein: CASSLYVRTPGELFF. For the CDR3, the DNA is TGTGCCAGCAGTTTATACGTGAGGACCCCCGGGGAGCTGTTTTTT.

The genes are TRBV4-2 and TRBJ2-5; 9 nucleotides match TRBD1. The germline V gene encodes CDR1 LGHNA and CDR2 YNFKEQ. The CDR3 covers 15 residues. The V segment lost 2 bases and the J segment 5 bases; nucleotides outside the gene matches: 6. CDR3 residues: CASSQSDRGGETQYF. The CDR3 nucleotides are TGTGCCAGCAGCCAATCGGACAGGGGCGGGGAGACCCAGTACTTC.

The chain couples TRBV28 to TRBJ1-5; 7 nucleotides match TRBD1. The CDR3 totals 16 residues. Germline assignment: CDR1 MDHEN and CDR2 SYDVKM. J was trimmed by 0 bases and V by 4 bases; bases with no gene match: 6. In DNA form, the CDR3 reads TGTGCCAGCAGTTCACCGGGACAGAATAGCAATCAGCCCCAGCATTTT. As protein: CASSSPGQNSNQPQHF.

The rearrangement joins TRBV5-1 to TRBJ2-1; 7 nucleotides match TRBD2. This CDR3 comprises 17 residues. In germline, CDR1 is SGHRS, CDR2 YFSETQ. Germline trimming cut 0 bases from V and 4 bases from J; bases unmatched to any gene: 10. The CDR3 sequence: CASSLASPSGQYNEQFF. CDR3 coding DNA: TGCGCCAGCAGCTTGGCCTCCCCTAGCGGCCAGTACAATGAGCAGTTCTTC.

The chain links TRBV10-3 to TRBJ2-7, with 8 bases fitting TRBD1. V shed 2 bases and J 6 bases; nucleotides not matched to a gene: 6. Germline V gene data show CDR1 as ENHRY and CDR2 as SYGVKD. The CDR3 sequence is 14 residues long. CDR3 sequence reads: CAISEQGAVSEQYF. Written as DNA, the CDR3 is TGTGCCATCAGTGAGCAGGGGGCGGTGAGCGAGCAGTACTTC.

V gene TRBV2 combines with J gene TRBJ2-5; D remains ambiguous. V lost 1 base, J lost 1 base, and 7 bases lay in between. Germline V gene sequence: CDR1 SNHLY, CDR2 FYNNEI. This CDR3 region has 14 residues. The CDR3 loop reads CASSEEGFQETQYF. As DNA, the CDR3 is TGTGCCAGCAGTGAAGAAGGGTTCCAAGAGACCCAGTACTTC.

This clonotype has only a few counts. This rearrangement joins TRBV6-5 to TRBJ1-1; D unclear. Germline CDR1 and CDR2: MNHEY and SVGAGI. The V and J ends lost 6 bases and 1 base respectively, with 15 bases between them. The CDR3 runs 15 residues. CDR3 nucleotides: TGTGCCAGCAGCCTGACTCGAAATCGGAACACTGAAGCTTTCTTT. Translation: CASSLTRNRNTEAFF.

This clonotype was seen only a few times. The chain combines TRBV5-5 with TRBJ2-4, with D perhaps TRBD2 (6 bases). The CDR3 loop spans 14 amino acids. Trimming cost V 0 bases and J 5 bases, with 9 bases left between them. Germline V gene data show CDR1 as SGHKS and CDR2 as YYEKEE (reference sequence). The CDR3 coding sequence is TGTGCCAGCAGCTTGGTACCGGGGGAAAACATTCAGTACTTC. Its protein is CASSLVPGENIQYF. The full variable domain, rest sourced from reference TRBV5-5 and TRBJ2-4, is DAGVTQSPTHLIKTRGQQVTLRCSPISGHKSVSWYQQVLGQGPQFIFQYYEKEERGRGNFPDRFSARQFPNYSSELNVNALLLGDSALYLCASSLVPGENIQYFGAGTRLSVL.

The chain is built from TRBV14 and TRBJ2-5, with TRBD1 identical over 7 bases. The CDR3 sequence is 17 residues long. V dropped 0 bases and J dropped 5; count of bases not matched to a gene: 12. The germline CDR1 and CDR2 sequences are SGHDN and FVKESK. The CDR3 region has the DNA TGTGCCAGCAGCCAAGATGGGACAGACCCTTTTTGGGAGACCCAGTACTTC. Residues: CASSQDGTDPFWETQYF. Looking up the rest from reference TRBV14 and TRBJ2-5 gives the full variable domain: EAGVTQFPSHSVIEKGQTVTLRCDPISGHDNLYWYRRVMGKEIKFLLHFVKESKQDESGMPNNRFLAERTGGTYSTLKVQPAELEDSGVYFCASSQDGTDPFWETQYFGPGTRLLVL.

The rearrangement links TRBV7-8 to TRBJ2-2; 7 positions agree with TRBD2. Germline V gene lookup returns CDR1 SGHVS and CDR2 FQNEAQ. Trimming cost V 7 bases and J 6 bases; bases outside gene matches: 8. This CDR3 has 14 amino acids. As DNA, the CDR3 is TGTGCCAGCATCTGGGACTACCCGGCCGGGGAGCTGTTTTTT. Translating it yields CASIWDYPAGELFF.

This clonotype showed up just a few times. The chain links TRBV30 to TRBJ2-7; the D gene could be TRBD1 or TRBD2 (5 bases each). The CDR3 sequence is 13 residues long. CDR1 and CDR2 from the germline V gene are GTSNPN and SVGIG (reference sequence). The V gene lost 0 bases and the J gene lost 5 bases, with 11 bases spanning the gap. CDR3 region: CAWSVPGTHEQYF. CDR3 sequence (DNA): TGTGCCTGGAGTGTACCGGGGACCCACGAGCAGTACTTC.

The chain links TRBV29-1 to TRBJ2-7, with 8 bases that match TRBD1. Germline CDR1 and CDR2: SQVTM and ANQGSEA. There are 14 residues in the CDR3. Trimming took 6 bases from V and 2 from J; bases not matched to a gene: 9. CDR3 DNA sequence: TGCAGCGTCACGCGACCGACAGGGGCCTACGAGCAGTACTTC. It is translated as CSVTRPTGAYEQYF.

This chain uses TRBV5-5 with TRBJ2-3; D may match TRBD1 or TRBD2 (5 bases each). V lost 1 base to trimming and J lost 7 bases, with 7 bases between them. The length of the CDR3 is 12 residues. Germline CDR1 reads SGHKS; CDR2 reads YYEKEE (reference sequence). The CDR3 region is CASSLWGYTQYF. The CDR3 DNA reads TGTGCCAGCAGCTTGTGGGGGTATACGCAGTATTTT.

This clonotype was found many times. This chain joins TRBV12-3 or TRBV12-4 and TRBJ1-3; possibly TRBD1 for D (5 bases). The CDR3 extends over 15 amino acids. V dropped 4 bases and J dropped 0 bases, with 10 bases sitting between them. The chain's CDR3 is CASSSRESSGNTIYF. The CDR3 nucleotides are TGTGCCAGCAGTTCCAGGGAGAGCTCTGGAAACACCATATATTTT.

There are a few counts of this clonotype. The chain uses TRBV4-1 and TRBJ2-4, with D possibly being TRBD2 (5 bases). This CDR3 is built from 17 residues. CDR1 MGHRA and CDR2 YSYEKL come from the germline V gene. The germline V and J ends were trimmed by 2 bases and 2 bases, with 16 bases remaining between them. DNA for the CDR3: TGCGCCAGCAGCCAAACGTCCTCCCGGGATACCAAAAACATTCAGTACTTC. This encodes CASSQTSSRDTKNIQYF.

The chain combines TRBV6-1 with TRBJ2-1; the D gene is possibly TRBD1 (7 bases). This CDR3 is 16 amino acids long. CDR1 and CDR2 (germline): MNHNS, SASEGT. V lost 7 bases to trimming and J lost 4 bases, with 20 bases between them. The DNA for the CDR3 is TGTGCCAGCATCGAGGCAGGGGGGAATGGTTACAATGAGCAGTTCTTC. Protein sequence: CASIEAGGNGYNEQFF.

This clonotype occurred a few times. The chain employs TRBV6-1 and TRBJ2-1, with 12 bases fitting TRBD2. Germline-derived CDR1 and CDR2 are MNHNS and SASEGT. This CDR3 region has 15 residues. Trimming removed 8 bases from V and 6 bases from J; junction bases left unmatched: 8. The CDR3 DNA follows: TGTGCCAGCCAGACGCTAGCGGGAGGGCCCAATGAGCAGTTCTTC. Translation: CASQTLAGGPNEQFF.

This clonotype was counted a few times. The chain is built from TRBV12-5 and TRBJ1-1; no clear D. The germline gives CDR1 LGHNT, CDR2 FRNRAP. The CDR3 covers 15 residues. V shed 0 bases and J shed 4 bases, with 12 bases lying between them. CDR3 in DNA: TGTGCTAGTGGTTTGGTAGTCAGGACGTTCACTGAAGCTTTCTTT. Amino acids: CASGLVVRTFTEAFF.